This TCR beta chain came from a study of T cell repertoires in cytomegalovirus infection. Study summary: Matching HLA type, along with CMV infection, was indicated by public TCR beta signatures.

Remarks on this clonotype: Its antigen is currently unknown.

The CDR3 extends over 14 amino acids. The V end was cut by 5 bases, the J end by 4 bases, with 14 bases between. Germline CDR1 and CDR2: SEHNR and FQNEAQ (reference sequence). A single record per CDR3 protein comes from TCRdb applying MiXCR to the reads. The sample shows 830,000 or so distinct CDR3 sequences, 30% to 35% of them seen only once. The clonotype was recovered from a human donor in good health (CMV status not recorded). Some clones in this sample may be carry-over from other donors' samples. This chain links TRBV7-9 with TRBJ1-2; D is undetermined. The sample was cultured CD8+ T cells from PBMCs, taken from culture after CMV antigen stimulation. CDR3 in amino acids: CASSPRNRAYGYTF. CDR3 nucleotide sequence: TGTGCCAGCAGCCCGCGGAATAGAGCCTATGGCTACACCTTC.